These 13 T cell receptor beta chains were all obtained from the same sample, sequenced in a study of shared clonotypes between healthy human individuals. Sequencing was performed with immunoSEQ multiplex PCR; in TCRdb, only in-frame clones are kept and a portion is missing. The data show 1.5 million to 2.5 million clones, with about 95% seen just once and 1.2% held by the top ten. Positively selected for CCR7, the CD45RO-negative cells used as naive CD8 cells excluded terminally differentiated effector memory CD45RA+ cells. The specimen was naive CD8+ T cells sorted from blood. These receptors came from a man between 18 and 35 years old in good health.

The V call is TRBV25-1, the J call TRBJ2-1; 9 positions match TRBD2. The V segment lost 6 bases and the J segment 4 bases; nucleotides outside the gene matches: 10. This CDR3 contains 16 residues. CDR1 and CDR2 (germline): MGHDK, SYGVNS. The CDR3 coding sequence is TGTGCCAGCAGCGACGAACGGACTAGCGCGTACAATGAGCAGTTCTTC. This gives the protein CASSDERTSAYNEQFF.

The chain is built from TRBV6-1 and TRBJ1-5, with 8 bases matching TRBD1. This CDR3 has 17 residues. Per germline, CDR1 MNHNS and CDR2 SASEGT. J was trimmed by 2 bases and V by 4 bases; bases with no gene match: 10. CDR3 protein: CASSVGQDPLGNQPQHF. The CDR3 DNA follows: TGTGCCAGCAGTGTGGGACAGGACCCATTGGGCAATCAGCCCCAGCATTTT.

CDR3 DNA: TGTGCCAGCAGCCTCCCCCTCCTCGGGACAGACACCTACGAGCAGTACTTC. Translating it yields CASSLPLLGTDTYEQYF. This rearrangement joins TRBV7-9 to TRBJ2-7; 7 bases are a match to TRBD1. The CDR3 contains 17 residues. Trimming removed 5 bases from V and 2 bases from J; junction bases left unmatched: 15. Germline CDR1 reads SEHNR; CDR2 reads FQNEAQ (reference sequence). The variable domain in full, completed from reference TRBV7-9 and TRBJ2-7, reads DTGVSQNPRHKITKRGQNVTFRCDPISEHNRLYWYRQTLGQGPEFLTYFQNEAQLEKSRLLSDRFSAERPKGSFSTLEIQRTEQGDSAMYLCASSLPLLGTDTYEQYFGPGTRLTVT.

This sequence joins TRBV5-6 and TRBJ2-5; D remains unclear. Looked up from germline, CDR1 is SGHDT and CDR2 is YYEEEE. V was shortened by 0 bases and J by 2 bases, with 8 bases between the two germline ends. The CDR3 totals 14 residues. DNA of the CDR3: TGTGCCAGCAGCTTGGCGGCAGTTCAAGAGACCCAGTACTTC. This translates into CASSLAAVQETQYF.

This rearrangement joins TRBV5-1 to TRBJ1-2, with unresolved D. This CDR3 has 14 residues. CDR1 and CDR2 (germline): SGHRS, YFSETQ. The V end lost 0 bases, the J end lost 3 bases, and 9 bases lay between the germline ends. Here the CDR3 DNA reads TGCGCCAGCAGCTTGGAAGCAGAGGACTATGGCTACACCTTC. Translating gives CASSLEAEDYGYTF.

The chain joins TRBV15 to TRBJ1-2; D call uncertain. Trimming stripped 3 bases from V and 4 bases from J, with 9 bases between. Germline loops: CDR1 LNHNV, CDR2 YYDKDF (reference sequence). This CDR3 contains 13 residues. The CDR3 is CATSSGVTYGYTF. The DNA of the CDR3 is TGTGCCACCAGCAGCGGGGTAACCTATGGCTACACCTTC. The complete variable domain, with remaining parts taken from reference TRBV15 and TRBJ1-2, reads DAMVIQNPRYQVTQFGKPVTLSCSQTLNHNVMYWYQQKSSQAPKLLFHYYDKDFNNEADTPDNFQSRRPNTSFCFLDIRSPGLGDTAMYLCATSSGVTYGYTFGSGTRLTVV.

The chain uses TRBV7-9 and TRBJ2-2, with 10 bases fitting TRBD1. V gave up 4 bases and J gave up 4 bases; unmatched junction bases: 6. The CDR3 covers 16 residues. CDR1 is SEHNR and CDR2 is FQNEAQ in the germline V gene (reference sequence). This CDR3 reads CASSSDRGEVTGELFF. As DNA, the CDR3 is TGTGCCAGCAGCTCGGACAGGGGGGAGGTCACCGGGGAGCTGTTTTTT.

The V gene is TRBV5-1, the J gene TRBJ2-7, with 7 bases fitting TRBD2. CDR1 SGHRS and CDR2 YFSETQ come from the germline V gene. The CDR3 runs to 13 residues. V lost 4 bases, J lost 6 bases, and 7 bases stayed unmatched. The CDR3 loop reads CASSAGVDLEQYF. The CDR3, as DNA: TGCGCCAGCAGCGCGGGGGTAGACCTCGAGCAGTACTTC.

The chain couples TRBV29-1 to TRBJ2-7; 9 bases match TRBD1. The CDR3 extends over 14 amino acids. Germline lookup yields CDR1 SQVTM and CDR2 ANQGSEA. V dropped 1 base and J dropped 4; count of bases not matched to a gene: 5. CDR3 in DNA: TGCAGCGTTGAAGTGAAGGGACAGGGTTACGAGCAGTACTTC. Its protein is CSVEVKGQGYEQYF.

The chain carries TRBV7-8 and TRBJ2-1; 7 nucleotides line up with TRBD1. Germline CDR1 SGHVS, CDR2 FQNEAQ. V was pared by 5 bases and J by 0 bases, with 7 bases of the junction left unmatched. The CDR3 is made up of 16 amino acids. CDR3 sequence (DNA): TGTGCCAGCAGCGACGGGACAGAGAGCTCCTACAATGAGCAGTTCTTC. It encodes CASSDGTESSYNEQFF. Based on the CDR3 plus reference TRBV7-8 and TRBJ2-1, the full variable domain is GAGVSQSPRYKVAKRGQDVALRCDPISGHVSLFWYQQALGQGPEFLTYFQNEAQLDKSGLPSDRFFAERPEGSVSTLKIQRTQQEDSAVYLCASSDGTESSYNEQFFGPGTRLTVL.

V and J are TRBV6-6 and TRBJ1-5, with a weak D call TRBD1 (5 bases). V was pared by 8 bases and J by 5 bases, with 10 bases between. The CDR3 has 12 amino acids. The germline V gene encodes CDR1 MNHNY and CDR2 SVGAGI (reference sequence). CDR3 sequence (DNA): TGTGCCAGCGGAGGGGCGGATCAGCCCCAGCATTTT. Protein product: CASGGADQPQHF.

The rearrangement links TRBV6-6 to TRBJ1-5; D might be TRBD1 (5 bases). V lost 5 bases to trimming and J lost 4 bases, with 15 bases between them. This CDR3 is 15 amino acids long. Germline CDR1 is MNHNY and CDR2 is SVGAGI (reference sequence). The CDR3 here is CASSGRDGENQPQHF. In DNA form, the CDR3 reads TGTGCCAGCAGTGGACGGGACGGGGAAAATCAGCCCCAGCATTTT.

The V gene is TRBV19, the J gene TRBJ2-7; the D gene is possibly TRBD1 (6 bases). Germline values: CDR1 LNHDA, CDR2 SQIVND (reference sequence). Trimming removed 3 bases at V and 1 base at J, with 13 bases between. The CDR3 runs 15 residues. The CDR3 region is CASSIDDRTSYEQYF. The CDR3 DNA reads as TGTGCCAGTAGTATTGATGACAGGACGTCCTACGAGCAGTACTTC.